Listed below are T cell receptor beta chains from one sample, sequenced in a study of T cells in Graves' hyperthyroidism and ophthalmopathy. Using its own MiXCR run on the multiplex PCR reads, TCRdb lists one record per CDR3 protein. The data show about 130,000 distinct CDR3 sequences, approximately 20% seen once. Sequencing was carried out using blood. These receptors came from a woman in her forties or fifties with Graves' hyperthyroidism that later progressed to Graves' ophthalmopathy. Each CDR3 is given with its conserved first and last residue. Fields, in order: D gene, V gene, clone size, J gene, CDR3 DNA, CDR3 protein. D genes are given only for firm matches. Only some rows state a clone size, as once, few, many or a class for expanded clones.

D gene: .; V gene: TRBV18; clone size: once; J gene: TRBJ1-1; CDR3 DNA: TGTGCCAGCTCACCACCGACGGGGGTACCTGAAGCTTTCTTT; CDR3 protein: CASSPPTGVPEAFF
D gene: .; V gene: TRBV19; clone size: many; J gene: TRBJ1-1; CDR3 DNA: TGTGCCAGTAGTATAGCCCCGAACAGATTGAGCACTGAAGCTTTCTTT; CDR3 protein: CASSIAPNRLSTEAFF
D gene: .; V gene: TRBV11-2; clone size: many; J gene: TRBJ1-2; CDR3 DNA: TGTGCCAGCAGCTTAATGCAACCTCTACATAACTATGGCTACACCTTC; CDR3 protein: CASSLMQPLHNYGYTF
D gene: .; V gene: TRBV28; clone size: few; J gene: TRBJ1-3; CDR3 DNA: TGTGCCAGCAGACGGTCCAAATCTGGAAACACCATATATTTT; CDR3 protein: CASRRSKSGNTIYF
D gene: TRBD1; V gene: TRBV6-1; clone size: many; J gene: TRBJ2-1; CDR3 DNA: TGTGCCAGCAGTTTCCGACAGGGGGCAAGCTACAATGAGCAGTTCTTC; CDR3 protein: CASSFRQGASYNEQFF
D gene: .; V gene: TRBV28; clone size: .; J gene: TRBJ2-1; CDR3 DNA: TGTGCCAGCAGACAAACAGGGAAGGAGCAGTTCTTC; CDR3 protein: CASRQTGKEQFF
D gene: .; V gene: TRBV6-1; clone size: many; J gene: TRBJ2-1; CDR3 DNA: TGTGCCAGCAAGGTAGGGCATACATACAATGAGCAGTTCTTC; CDR3 protein: CASKVGHTYNEQFF
D gene: .; V gene: TRBV4-1; clone size: many; J gene: TRBJ1-4; CDR3 DNA: TGCGCCAGCAGCCAAGTCCCGGACAATGAAAAACTGTTTTTT; CDR3 protein: CASSQVPDNEKLFF
D gene: TRBD1; V gene: TRBV2; clone size: many; J gene: TRBJ2-5; CDR3 DNA: TGTGCCAGCAGCCAACAGGGGTTCCAAGAGACCCAGTACTTC; CDR3 protein: CASSQQGFQETQYF
D gene: TRBD2; V gene: TRBV28; clone size: once; J gene: TRBJ2-7; CDR3 DNA: TGTGCCAGCAGTCTACGACTAGCGGGGACCTACGAGCAGTACTTC; CDR3 protein: CASSLRLAGTYEQYF
D gene: TRBD2; V gene: TRBV28; clone size: many; J gene: TRBJ2-5; CDR3 DNA: TGTGCCAGCATGGGTAGCGCGCGATCTCTGGGGGGGGAGACCCAGTACTTC; CDR3 protein: CASMGSARSLGGETQYF
D gene: TRBD2; V gene: TRBV6-2/TRBV6-3; clone size: .; J gene: TRBJ2-1; CDR3 DNA: TGTGCCAGCCGCGGGGCTAGCGGGCCCACTCGGACCTACAATGAGCAGTTCTTC; CDR3 protein: CASRGASGPTRTYNEQFF
D gene: TRBD1; V gene: TRBV10-1; clone size: .; J gene: TRBJ1-1; CDR3 DNA: TGCGCCAGCAGTGTTGGGACAGGGGGGAACACTGAAGCTTTCTTT; CDR3 protein: CASSVGTGGNTEAFF
D gene: .; V gene: TRBV28; clone size: many; J gene: TRBJ1-1; CDR3 DNA: TGTGCCAGCAGCTTCTCGAAACAGGGAGCGGTGAACACTGAAGCTTTCTTT; CDR3 protein: CASSFSKQGAVNTEAFF
D gene: .; V gene: TRBV18; clone size: many; J gene: TRBJ1-1; CDR3 DNA: TGTGCCAGCTCCGAGGGACTGATGAACACTGAAGCTTTCTTT; CDR3 protein: CASSEGLMNTEAFF
D gene: TRBD2; V gene: TRBV3-1; clone size: many; J gene: TRBJ2-1; CDR3 DNA: TGTGCCAGCAGCCAAGATTTGGGACTAGCGGATAATGAGCAGTTCTTC; CDR3 protein: CASSQDLGLADNEQFF
D gene: .; V gene: TRBV14; clone size: .; J gene: TRBJ1-2; CDR3 DNA: TGTGCCAGCAGCCCTCGCGGCAGGTCGGCTGGCTACACCTTC; CDR3 protein: CASSPRGRSAGYTF
D gene: TRBD1; V gene: TRBV28; clone size: many; J gene: TRBJ1-2; CDR3 DNA: TGTGCCAGCAGTTTATGGACTACCGGGACAGGGAGCGGCTACACCTTC; CDR3 protein: CASSLWTTGTGSGYTF
D gene: TRBD1; V gene: TRBV7-9; clone size: many; J gene: TRBJ2-7; CDR3 DNA: TGTGCCAGCAGCTCGCCACCGGGACAGCCTAACTACGAGCAGTACTTC; CDR3 protein: CASSSPPGQPNYEQYF
D gene: .; V gene: TRBV20-1; clone size: .; J gene: TRBJ2-5; CDR3 DNA: TGCAGTACCTCCCAGGGAGAGACCCAGTACTTC; CDR3 protein: CSTSQGETQYF
D gene: .; V gene: TRBV20-1; clone size: .; J gene: TRBJ1-5; CDR3 DNA: TGCAGTGCTGGATGCGGGACCTATAGCAATCAGCCCCAGCATTTT; CDR3 protein: CSAGCGTYSNQPQHF
D gene: .; V gene: TRBV30; clone size: .; J gene: TRBJ2-1; CDR3 DNA: TGTGCCTGGAGGCAGGGGGGCCAGCGATCCTACAATGAGCAGTTCTTC; CDR3 protein: CAWRQGGQRSYNEQFF
D gene: TRBD1; V gene: TRBV6-1; clone size: many; J gene: TRBJ2-7; CDR3 DNA: TGTGCCAGCAGCTCGCCCACCGGGACAGGGGGCTACGAGCAGTACTTC; CDR3 protein: CASSSPTGTGGYEQYF
D gene: .; V gene: TRBV4-2; clone size: .; J gene: TRBJ2-7; CDR3 DNA: TGTGCCAGCAGCCAAGTAGGCGGGGGCCTCTCCTACGAGCAGTACTTC; CDR3 protein: CASSQVGGGLSYEQYF
D gene: .; V gene: TRBV5-1; clone size: few; J gene: TRBJ2-4; CDR3 DNA: TGCGCCAGCAGCGTTACCGGGACACCTTTAGGAAAGGACATTCAGTACTTC; CDR3 protein: CASSVTGTPLGKDIQYF
D gene: .; V gene: TRBV6-1; clone size: many; J gene: TRBJ1-1; CDR3 DNA: TGTGCCAGCAGCCCCCCAGGGTCAAGAGCTTTCTTT; CDR3 protein: CASSPPGSRAFF
D gene: .; V gene: TRBV28; clone size: few; J gene: TRBJ2-7; CDR3 DNA: TGTGCCAGCGCCTCATCCTACGAGCAGTACTTC; CDR3 protein: CASASSYEQYF
D gene: .; V gene: TRBV20-1; clone size: .; J gene: TRBJ2-3; CDR3 DNA: TGCAGTGCTCGAGGATGGTGGGGCACAGGTACGCAGTATTTT; CDR3 protein: CSARGWWGTGTQYF
D gene: .; V gene: TRBV24-1; clone size: few; J gene: TRBJ1-2; CDR3 DNA: TGTGCCACCAGTGCCCGAGCAGGGAAAGGCTACACCTTC; CDR3 protein: CATSARAGKGYTF
D gene: .; V gene: TRBV12-3/TRBV12-4; clone size: many; J gene: TRBJ1-6; CDR3 DNA: TGTGCCAGCAATAACGGGGGGGATAATTCACCCCTCCACTTT; CDR3 protein: CASNNGGDNSPLHF
D gene: TRBD1; V gene: TRBV6-5; clone size: few; J gene: TRBJ2-7; CDR3 DNA: TGTGCCAGCAGTTACTCGGGCGGTTGGACAGGGGCCTACGAGCAGTACTTC; CDR3 protein: CASSYSGGWTGAYEQYF
D gene: .; V gene: TRBV20-1; clone size: many; J gene: TRBJ1-3; CDR3 DNA: TGCAGTGCTTTTTCCCCGGGACAAGGGTCCCTCTCTGGAAACACCATATATTTT; CDR3 protein: CSAFSPGQGSLSGNTIYF
D gene: .; V gene: TRBV2; clone size: many; J gene: TRBJ1-2; CDR3 DNA: TGTGCCAGCAGTGAGCAGGATAACTATGGCTACACCTTC; CDR3 protein: CASSEQDNYGYTF
D gene: TRBD2; V gene: TRBV12-5; clone size: many; J gene: TRBJ2-1; CDR3 DNA: TGTGCTAGTGGTTTGGACCTGACTAGCGGAGAGCAGTTCTTC; CDR3 protein: CASGLDLTSGEQFF
D gene: TRBD2; V gene: TRBV14; clone size: few; J gene: TRBJ2-7; CDR3 DNA: TGTGCCAGCAGCCCCCGTACTAGCGGGAGAGCCGAGCAGTACTTC; CDR3 protein: CASSPRTSGRAEQYF